Listed below are T cell receptor beta chains from one sample, sequenced in a study of PD-1 blockade in classical Hodgkin lymphoma. Profiling relied on immunoSEQ multiplex PCR, and the TCRdb table lists in-frame clones only, not all of them. The repertoire holds 90,000 or so clones, with more than 70% as singletons. The specimen comprised peripheral blood mononuclear cells (PBMCs), sampled before the fourth cycle of nivolumab. These receptors all come from a human donor with classical Hodgkin lymphoma. The CDR3 runs from the conserved cysteine through the conserved F or W. D genes are given only for firm matches. The size field is filled for only some rows; it gives once, few, many or a size class.

J: TRBJ2-4
D: NA
V: TRBV5-6
size: NA
CDR3: CASSLGDFIAKNIQYF
DNA: TGTGCCAGCAGCCTAGGGGATTTTATAGCCAAAAACATTCAGTACTTC

J: TRBJ1-5
D: NA
V: TRBV4-2
size: NA
CDR3: CASSHTGTQPQHF
DNA: TGTGCCAGCAGCCATACAGGGACTCAGCCCCAGCATTTT

J: TRBJ2-7
D: TRBD1
V: TRBV9
size: NA
CDR3: CASSVDGTEFFEQYF
DNA: TGTGCCAGCAGCGTAGACGGGACAGAGTTTTTCGAGCAGTACTTC

J: TRBJ2-7
D: TRBD1
V: TRBV27
size: once
CDR3: CASSLDRGAYEQYF
DNA: TGTGCCAGCAGTTTGGACAGGGGGGCCTACGAGCAGTACTTC

J: TRBJ1-4
D: NA
V: TRBV7-9
size: once
CDR3: CASSYSRPNEKLFF
DNA: TGTGCCAGCAGCTACAGTCGCCCGAATGAAAAACTGTTTTTT

J: TRBJ2-5
D: NA
V: TRBV10-3
size: NA
CDR3: CAISESIGETQYF
DNA: TGTGCCATCAGTGAGTCGATAGGTGAGACCCAGTACTTC

J: TRBJ1-2
D: TRBD1
V: TRBV7-9
size: NA
CDR3: CASSIGQGRGYTF
DNA: TGTGCCAGCAGCATTGGACAGGGCCGTGGCTACACCTTC

J: TRBJ1-1
D: TRBD1
V: TRBV6-5
size: NA
CDR3: CASSYSRGQGTTEAFF
DNA: TGTGCCAGCAGTTACTCAAGGGGACAGGGGACCACTGAAGCTTTCTTT

J: TRBJ2-7
D: NA
V: TRBV28
size: NA
CDR3: CASSPADSYLSYEQYF
DNA: TGTGCCAGCAGTCCAGCTGACAGCTACCTCTCCTACGAGCAGTACTTC

J: TRBJ2-5
D: TRBD2
V: TRBV4-1
size: NA
CDR3: CASSQDNGLARETQYF
DNA: TGCGCCAGCAGCCAAGATAACGGACTAGCGAGAGAGACCCAGTACTTC

J: TRBJ2-7
D: TRBD1
V: TRBV15
size: NA
CDR3: CATSRGTGKGGGVEQYF
DNA: TGTGCCACCAGCAGAGGGACAGGGAAGGGAGGTGGGGTCGAGCAGTACTTC

J: TRBJ1-3
D: TRBD1
V: TRBV11-3
size: once
CDR3: CASSFGGTVGGNTIYF
DNA: TGTGCCAGCAGCTTCGGGGGGACAGTCGGAGGAAACACCATATATTTT

J: TRBJ2-3
D: NA
V: TRBV7-2
size: few
CDR3: CASSSEATGVPDTQYF
DNA: TGTGCCAGCAGCTCGGAGGCTACGGGAGTCCCAGATACGCAGTATTTT

J: TRBJ2-5
D: NA
V: TRBV5-6
size: NA
CDR3: CASSPLGAAYQETQYF
DNA: TGTGCCAGCAGCCCCCTCGGAGCGGCGTACCAAGAGACCCAGTACTTC

J: TRBJ2-2
D: TRBD1
V: TRBV7-2
size: NA
CDR3: CASSLPRGQGGNTGELFF
DNA: TGTGCCAGCAGCTTACCGCGAGGACAGGGCGGGAACACCGGGGAGCTGTTTTTT

J: TRBJ2-1
D: TRBD2
V: TRBV9
size: NA
CDR3: CASSVGTAGGSSYNEQFF
DNA: TGTGCCAGCAGCGTAGGAACGGCGGGGGGAAGCTCCTACAATGAGCAGTTCTTC

J: TRBJ1-1
D: NA
V: TRBV7-2
size: NA
CDR3: CASSLGWDPMNTEAFF
DNA: TGTGCCAGCAGCTTAGGCTGGGACCCCATGAACACTGAAGCTTTCTTT

J: TRBJ2-1
D: TRBD2
V: TRBV11-2
size: NA
CDR3: CASSLDSQLAGVRNEQFF
DNA: TGTGCCAGCAGCTTAGATTCGCAACTAGCGGGAGTTCGGAATGAGCAGTTCTTC

J: TRBJ2-7
D: NA
V: TRBV5-7
size: medium-sized
CDR3: CASSLAKRVLDEQYF
DNA: TGTGCCAGCAGCTTGGCCAAACGGGTTCTGGACGAGCAGTACTTC

J: TRBJ2-1
D: NA
V: TRBV6-1
size: NA
CDR3: CASGDYNEQFF
DNA: TGTGCCAGCGGGGACTACAATGAGCAGTTCTTC

J: TRBJ1-3
D: NA
V: TRBV5-6
size: NA
CDR3: CASSGLQSSGNTIYF
DNA: TGTGCCAGCAGCGGATTACAGTCCTCTGGAAACACCATATATTTT

J: TRBJ1-3
D: TRBD1
V: TRBV19
size: once
CDR3: CASSTRPTGDFGNTIYF
DNA: TGTGCCAGTAGTACCCGCCCAACAGGGGATTTCGGAAACACCATATATTTT

J: TRBJ2-3
D: NA
V: TRBV9
size: NA
CDR3: CASSVEGVASTDTQYF
DNA: TGTGCCAGCAGCGTAGAGGGCGTAGCTAGCACAGATACGCAGTATTTT

J: TRBJ2-2
D: TRBD2
V: TRBV10-3
size: NA
CDR3: CAIGGLAETTGELFF
DNA: TGTGCCATCGGGGGACTAGCGGAGACCACCGGGGAGCTGTTTTTT

J: TRBJ1-1
D: NA
V: TRBV7-3
size: NA
CDR3: CASSTLGQLNTEAFF
DNA: TGTGCCAGCAGTACCCTGGGACAACTGAACACTGAAGCTTTCTTT

J: TRBJ2-1
D: TRBD2
V: TRBV27
size: NA
CDR3: CASSFGTSGGNEQFF
DNA: TGTGCCAGCAGTTTCGGGACTAGCGGGGGCAATGAGCAGTTCTTC

J: TRBJ1-1
D: NA
V: TRBV6-1
size: NA
CDR3: CASSEPGWDTEAFF
DNA: TGTGCCAGCAGTGAACCAGGGTGGGACACTGAAGCTTTCTTT

J: TRBJ2-5
D: NA
V: TRBV19
size: NA
CDR3: CASKRQDQETQYF
DNA: TGTGCCAGTAAAAGACAGGACCAAGAGACCCAGTACTTC